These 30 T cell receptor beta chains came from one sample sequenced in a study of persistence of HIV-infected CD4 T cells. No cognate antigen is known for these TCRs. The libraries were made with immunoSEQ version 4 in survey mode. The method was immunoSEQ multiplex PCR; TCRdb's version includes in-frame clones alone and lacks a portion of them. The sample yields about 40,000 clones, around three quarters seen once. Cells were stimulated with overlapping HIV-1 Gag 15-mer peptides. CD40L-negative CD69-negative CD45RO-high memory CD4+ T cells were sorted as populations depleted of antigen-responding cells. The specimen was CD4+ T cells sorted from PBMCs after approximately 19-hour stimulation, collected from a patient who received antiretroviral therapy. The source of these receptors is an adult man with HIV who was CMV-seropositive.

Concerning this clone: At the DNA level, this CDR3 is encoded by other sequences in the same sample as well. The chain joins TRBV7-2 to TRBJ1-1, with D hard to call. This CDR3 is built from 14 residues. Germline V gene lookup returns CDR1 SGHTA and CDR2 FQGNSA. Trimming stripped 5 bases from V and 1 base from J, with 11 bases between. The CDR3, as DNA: TGTGCCAGCAGCCCAAGACGGGAGAACACTGAAGCTTTCTTT. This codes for CASSPRRENTEAFF.

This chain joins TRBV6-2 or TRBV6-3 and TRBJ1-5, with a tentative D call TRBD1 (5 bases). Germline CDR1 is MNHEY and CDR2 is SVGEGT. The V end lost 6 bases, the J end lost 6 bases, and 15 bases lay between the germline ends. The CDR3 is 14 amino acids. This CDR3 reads CASSEGRAGQPQHF. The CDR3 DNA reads TGTGCCAGCAGCGAGGGGCGCGCAGGTCAGCCCCAGCATTTT.

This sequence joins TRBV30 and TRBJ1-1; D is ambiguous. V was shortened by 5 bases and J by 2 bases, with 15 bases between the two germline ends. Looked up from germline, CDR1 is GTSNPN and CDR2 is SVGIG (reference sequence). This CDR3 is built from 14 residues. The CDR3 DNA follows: TGTGCCTGGGGGCTCCTTAAGGCCAACACTGAAGCTTTCTTT. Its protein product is CAWGLLKANTEAFF.

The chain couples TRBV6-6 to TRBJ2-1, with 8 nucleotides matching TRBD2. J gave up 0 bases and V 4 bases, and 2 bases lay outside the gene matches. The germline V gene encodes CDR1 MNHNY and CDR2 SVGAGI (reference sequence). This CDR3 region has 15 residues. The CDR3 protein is CASSSGTSSYNEQFF. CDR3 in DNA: TGTGCCAGCAGTTCCGGGACTAGCTCCTACAATGAGCAGTTCTTC.

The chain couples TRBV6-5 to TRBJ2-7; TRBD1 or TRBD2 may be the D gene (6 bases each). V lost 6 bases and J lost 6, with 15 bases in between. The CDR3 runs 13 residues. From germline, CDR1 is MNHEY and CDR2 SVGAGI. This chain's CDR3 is CASSLRGGAEQYF. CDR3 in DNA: TGTGCCAGCAGCCTCAGGGGAGGTGCCGAGCAGTACTTC.

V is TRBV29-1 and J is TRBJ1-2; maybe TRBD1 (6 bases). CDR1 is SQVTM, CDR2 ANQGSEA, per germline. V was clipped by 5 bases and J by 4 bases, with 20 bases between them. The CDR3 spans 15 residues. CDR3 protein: CSVLERQAIIYGYTF. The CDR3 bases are TGCAGCGTTCTCGAGAGACAGGCGATAATCTATGGCTACACCTTC.

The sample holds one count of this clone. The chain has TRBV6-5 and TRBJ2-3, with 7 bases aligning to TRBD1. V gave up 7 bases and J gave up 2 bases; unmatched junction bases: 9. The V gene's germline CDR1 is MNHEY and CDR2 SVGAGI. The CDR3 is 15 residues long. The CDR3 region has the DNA TGTGCCAGCACGAGACAGGGACGGAACACAGATACGCAGTATTTT. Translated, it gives CASTRQGRNTDTQYF.

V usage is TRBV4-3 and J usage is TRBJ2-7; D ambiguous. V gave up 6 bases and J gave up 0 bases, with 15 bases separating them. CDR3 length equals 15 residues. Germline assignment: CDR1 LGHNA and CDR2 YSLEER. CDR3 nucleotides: TGCGCCAGCAGGCAGATTCTCGGTAGCTCCTACGAGCAGTACTTC. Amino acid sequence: CASRQILGSSYEQYF.

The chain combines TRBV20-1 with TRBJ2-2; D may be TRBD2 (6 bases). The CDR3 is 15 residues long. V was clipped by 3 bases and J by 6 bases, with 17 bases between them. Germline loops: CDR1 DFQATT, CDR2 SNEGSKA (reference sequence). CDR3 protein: CSASGLLANSGELFF. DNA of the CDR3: TGCAGTGCTAGTGGACTACTAGCCAACTCCGGGGAGCTGTTTTTT.

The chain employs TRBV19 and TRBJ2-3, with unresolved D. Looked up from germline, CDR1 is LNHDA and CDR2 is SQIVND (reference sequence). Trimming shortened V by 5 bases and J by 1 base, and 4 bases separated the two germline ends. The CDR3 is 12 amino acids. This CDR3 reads CASSPRTDTQYF. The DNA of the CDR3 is TGTGCCAGTAGTCCTCGCACAGATACGCAGTATTTT.

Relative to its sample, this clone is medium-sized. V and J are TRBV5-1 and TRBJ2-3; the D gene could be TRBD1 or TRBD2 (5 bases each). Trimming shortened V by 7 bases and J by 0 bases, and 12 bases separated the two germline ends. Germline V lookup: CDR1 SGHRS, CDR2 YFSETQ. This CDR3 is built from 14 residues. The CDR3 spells CASEWGSSTDTQYF. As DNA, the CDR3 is TGCGCCAGCGAATGGGGGTCAAGCACAGATACGCAGTATTTT. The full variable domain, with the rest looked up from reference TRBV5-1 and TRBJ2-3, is KAGVTQTPRYLIKTRGQQVTLSCSPISGHRSVSWYQQTPGQGLQFLFEYFSETQRNKGNFPGRFSGRQFSNSRSEMNVSTLELGDSALYLCASEWGSSTDTQYFGPGTRLTVL.

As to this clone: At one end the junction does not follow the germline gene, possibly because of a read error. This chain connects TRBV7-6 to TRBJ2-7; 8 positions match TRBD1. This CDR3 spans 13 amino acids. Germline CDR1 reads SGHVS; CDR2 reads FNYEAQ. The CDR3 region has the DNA TGTGCCAGCAGCGCCCTTGACAGGGGAAGATTAGACTTC. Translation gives CASSALDRGRLDF.

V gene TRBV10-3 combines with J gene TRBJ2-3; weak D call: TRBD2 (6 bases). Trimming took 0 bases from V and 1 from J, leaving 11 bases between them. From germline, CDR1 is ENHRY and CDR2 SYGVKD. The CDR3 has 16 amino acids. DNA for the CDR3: TGTGCCATCAGTGAGTCGGAGGGGCTACGCACAGATACGCAGTATTTT. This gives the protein CAISESEGLRTDTQYF.

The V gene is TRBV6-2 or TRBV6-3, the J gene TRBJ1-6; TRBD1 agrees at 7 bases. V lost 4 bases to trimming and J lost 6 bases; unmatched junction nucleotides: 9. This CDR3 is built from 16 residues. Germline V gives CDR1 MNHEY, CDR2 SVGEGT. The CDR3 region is CASSSRQGYSNSPLHF. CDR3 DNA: TGTGCCAGCAGTTCGCGACAGGGCTACAGTAATTCACCCCTCCACTTT.

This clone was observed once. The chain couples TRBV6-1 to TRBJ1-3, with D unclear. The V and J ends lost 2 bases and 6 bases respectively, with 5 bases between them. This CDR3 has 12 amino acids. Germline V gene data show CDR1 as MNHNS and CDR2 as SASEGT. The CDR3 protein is CASSETQNTIYF. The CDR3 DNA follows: TGTGCCAGCAGTGAAACCCAAAACACCATATATTTT.

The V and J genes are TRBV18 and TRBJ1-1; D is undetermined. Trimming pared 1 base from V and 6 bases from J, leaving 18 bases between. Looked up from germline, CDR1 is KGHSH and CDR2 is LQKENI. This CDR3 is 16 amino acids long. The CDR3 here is CASSPRVEGIWAEAFF. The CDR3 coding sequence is TGTGCCAGCTCACCACGGGTCGAGGGAATCTGGGCTGAAGCTTTCTTT.

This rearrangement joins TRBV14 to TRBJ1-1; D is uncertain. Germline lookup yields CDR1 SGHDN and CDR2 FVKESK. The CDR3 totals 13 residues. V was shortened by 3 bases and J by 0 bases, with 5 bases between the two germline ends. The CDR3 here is CASSHTLNTEAFF. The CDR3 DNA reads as TGTGCCAGCAGCCACACATTGAACACTGAAGCTTTCTTT.

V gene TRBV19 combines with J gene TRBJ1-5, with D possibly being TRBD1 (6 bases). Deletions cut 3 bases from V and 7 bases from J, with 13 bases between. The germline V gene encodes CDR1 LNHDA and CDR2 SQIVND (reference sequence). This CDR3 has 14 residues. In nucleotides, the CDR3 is TGTGCCAGTAGTATTGCAGGGGATAGCCAGCCCCAGCATTTT. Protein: CASSIAGDSQPQHF.

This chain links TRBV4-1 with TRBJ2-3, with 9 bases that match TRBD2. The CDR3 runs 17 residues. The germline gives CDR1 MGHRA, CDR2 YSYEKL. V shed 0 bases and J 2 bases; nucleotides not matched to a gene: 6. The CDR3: CASSQDFLAGTTDTQYF. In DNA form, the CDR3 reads TGCGCCAGCAGCCAAGATTTCCTAGCGGGAACCACAGATACGCAGTATTTT.

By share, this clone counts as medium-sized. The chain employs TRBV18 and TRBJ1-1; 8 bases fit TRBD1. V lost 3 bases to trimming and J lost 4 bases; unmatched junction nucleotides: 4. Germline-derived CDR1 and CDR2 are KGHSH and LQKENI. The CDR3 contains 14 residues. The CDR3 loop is CASSPGQVGTEAFF. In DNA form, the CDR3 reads TGTGCCAGCTCACCGGGACAGGTCGGCACTGAAGCTTTCTTT.

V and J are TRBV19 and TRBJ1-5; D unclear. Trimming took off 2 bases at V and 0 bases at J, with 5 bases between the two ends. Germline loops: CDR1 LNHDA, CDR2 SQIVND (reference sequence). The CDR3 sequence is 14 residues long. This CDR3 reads CASSIRGSNQPQHF. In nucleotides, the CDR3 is TGTGCCAGTAGTATACGGGGTAGCAATCAGCCCCAGCATTTT.

The CDR3 here is CASSLVSVSTGELFF. In nucleotides, the CDR3 is TGTGCCAGCAGCTTAGTAAGCGTTAGCACCGGGGAGCTGTTTTTT. The chain joins TRBV7-6 to TRBJ2-2; D is unclear. Trimming removed 1 base from V and 4 bases from J, with 10 bases in between. The CDR3 length is 15 residues. Germline assignment: CDR1 SGHVS and CDR2 FNYEAQ.

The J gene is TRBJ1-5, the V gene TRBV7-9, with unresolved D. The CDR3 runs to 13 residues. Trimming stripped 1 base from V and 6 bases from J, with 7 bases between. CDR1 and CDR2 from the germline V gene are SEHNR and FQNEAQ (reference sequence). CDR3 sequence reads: CASSLVESQPQHF. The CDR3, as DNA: TGTGCCAGCAGCTTAGTAGAGAGTCAGCCCCAGCATTTT.

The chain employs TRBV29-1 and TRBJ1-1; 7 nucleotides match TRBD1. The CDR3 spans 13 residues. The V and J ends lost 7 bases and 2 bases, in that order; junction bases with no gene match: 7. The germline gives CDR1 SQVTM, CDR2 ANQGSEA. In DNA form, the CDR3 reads TGCAGCGCCCATGACAGGGCTAACACTGAAGCTTTCTTT. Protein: CSAHDRANTEAFF.

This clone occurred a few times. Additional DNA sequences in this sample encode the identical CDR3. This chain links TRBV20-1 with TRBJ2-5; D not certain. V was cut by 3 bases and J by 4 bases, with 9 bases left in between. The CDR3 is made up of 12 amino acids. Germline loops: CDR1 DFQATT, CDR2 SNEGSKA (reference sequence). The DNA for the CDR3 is TGCAGTGCTAGTTCTGGAAGAGAGACCCAGTACTTC. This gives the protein CSASSGRETQYF.

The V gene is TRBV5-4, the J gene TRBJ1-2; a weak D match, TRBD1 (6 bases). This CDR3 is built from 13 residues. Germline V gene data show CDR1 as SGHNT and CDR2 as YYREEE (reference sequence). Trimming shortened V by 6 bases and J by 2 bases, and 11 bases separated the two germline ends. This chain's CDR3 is CASTWGANYGYTF. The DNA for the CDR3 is TGTGCCAGCACTTGGGGGGCGAACTATGGCTACACCTTC.

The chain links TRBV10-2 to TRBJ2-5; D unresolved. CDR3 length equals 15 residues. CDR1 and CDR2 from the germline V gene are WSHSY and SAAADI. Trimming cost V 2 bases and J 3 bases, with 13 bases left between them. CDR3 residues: CASSEKYRSKETQYF. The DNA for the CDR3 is TGCGCCAGCAGTGAGAAGTATCGAAGTAAAGAGACCCAGTACTTC.

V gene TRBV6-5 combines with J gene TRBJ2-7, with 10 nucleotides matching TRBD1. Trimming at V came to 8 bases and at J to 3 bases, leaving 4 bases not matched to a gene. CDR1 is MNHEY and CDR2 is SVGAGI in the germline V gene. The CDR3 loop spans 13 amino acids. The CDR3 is CASRRDRGYEQYF. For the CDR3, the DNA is TGTGCCAGCCGCCGGGACAGGGGCTACGAGCAGTACTTC.

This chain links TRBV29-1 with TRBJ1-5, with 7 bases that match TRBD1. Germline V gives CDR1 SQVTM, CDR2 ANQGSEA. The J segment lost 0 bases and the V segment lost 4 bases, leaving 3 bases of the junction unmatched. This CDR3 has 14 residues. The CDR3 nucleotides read TGCAGCGTTGGGGACAGAGGTAGCAATCAGCCCCAGCATTTT. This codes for CSVGDRGSNQPQHF.

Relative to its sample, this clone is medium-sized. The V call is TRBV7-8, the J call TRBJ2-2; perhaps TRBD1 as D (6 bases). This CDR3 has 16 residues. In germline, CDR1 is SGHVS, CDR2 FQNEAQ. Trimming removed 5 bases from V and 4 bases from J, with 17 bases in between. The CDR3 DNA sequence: TGTGCCAGCAGCCCCACAGGGTCCCCTTTCACCGGGGAGCTGTTTTTT. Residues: CASSPTGSPFTGELFF.